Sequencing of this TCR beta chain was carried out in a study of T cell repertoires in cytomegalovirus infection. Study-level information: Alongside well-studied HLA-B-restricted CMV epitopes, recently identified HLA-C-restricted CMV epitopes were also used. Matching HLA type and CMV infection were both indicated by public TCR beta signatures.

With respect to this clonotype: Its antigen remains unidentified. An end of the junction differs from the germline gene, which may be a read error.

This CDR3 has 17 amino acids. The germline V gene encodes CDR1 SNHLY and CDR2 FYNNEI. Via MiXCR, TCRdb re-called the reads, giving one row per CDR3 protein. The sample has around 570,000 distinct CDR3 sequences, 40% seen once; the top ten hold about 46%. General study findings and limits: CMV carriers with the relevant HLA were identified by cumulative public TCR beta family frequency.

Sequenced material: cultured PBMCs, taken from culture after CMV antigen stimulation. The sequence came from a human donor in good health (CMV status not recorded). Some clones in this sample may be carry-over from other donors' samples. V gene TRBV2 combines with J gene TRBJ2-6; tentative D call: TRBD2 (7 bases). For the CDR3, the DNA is TGTGCCGGCAGTCCGAGGAGGGGGGGATCTGGGGCCAACGTCCTGACTTTC. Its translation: CAGSPRRGGSGANVLTF. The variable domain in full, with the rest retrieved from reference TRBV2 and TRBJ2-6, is EPEVTQTPSHQVTQMGQEVILRCVPISNHLYFYWYRQILGQKVEFLVSFYNNEISEKSEIFDDQFSVERPDGSNFTLKIRSTKLEDSAMYFCAGSPRRGGSGANVLTFGAGSRLTVL.